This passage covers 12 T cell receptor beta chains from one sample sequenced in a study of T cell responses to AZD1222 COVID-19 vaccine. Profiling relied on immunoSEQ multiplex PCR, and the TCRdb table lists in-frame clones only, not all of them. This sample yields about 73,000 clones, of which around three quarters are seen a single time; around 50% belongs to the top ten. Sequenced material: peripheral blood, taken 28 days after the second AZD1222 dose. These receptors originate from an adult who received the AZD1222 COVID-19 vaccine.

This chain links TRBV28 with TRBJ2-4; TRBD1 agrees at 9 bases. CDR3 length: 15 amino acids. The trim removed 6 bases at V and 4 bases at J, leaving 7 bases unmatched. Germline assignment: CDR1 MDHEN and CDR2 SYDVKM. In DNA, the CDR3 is TGTGCCAGCAGCCTAAACGGGACAGGGAAAAACATTCAGTACTTC. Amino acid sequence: CASSLNGTGKNIQYF.

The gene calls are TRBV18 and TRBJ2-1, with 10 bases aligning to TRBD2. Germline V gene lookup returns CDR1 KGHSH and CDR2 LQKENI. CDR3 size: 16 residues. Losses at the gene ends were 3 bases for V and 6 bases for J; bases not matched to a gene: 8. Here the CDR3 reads CASSPSAGGRTNEQFF. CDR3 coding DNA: TGTGCCAGCTCACCTTCAGCGGGAGGGAGGACCAATGAGCAGTTCTTC.

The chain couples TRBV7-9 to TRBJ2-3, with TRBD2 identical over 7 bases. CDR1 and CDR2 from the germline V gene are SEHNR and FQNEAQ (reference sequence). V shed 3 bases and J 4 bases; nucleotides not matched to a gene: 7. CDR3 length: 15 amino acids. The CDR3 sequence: CASSFEFGGADTQYF. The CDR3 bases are TGTGCCAGCAGCTTCGAGTTTGGGGGGGCAGATACGCAGTATTTT.

The CDR3 spells CSVGDSGNQPQHF. CDR3 nucleotides: TGCAGCGTGGGGGACTCCGGAAATCAGCCCCAGCATTTT. The chain joins TRBV29-1 to TRBJ1-5; D possibly corresponds to TRBD1 (5 bases). Germline V gives CDR1 SQVTM, CDR2 ANQGSEA. Trimming took 6 bases from V and 4 from J, leaving 13 bases between them. This CDR3 region has 13 residues.

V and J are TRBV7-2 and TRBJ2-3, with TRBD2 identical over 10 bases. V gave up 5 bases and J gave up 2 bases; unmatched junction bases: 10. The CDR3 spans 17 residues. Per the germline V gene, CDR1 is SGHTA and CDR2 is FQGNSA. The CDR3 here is CASSPSVAGGPTDTQYF. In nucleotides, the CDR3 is TGTGCCAGCAGCCCCTCCGTAGCGGGAGGCCCCACAGATACGCAGTATTTT.

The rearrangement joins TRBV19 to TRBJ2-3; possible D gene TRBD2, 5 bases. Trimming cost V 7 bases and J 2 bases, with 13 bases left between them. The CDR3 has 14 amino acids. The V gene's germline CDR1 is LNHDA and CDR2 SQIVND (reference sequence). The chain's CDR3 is CASKLPGVTDTQYF. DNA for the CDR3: TGTGCCAGTAAATTGCCCGGGGTCACAGATACGCAGTATTTT.

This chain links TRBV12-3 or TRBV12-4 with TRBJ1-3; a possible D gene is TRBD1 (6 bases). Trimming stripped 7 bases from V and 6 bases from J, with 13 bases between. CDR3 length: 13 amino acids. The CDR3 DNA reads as TGTGCCAGCAACTTCAGGGGTGAAAACACCATATATTTT. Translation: CASNFRGENTIYF.

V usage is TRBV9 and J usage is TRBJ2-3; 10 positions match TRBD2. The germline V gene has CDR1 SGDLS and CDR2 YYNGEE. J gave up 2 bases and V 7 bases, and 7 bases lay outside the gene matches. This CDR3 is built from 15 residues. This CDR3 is CASGTSGDYTDTQYF. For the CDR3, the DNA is TGTGCCAGCGGTACTAGCGGGGATTACACAGATACGCAGTATTTT.

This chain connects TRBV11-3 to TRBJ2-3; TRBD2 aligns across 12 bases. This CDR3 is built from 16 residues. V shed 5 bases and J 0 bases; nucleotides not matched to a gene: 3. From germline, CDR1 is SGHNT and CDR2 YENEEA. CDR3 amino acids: CASSPGLAGSTDTQYF. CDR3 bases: TGTGCCAGCAGCCCAGGACTAGCGGGAAGCACAGATACGCAGTATTTT. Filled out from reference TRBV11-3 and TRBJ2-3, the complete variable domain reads EAGVVQSPRYKIIEKKQPVAFWCNPISGHNTLYWYLQNLGQGPELLIRYENEEAVDDSQLPKDRFSAERLKGVDSTLKIQPAELGDSAVYLCASSPGLAGSTDTQYFGPGTRLTVL.

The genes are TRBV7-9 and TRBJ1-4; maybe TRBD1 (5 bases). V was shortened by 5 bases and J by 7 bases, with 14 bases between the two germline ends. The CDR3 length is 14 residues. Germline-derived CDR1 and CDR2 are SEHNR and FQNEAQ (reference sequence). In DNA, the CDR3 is TGTGCCAGCAGCCCACAGGAAGGGAGTGAAAAACTGTTTTTT. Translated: CASSPQEGSEKLFF.

The CDR3: CASSSPLPPGQGSKEQFF. The CDR3, as DNA: TGTGCCAGCAGCTCACCATTACCACCGGGACAGGGGAGCAAAGAGCAGTTCTTC. V usage is TRBV13 and J usage is TRBJ2-1, with 10 bases aligning to TRBD1. The CDR3 has 18 residues. Germline loops: CDR1 PRHDT, CDR2 FYEKMQ (reference sequence). V was clipped by 4 bases and J by 10 bases; unmatched bases: 19.

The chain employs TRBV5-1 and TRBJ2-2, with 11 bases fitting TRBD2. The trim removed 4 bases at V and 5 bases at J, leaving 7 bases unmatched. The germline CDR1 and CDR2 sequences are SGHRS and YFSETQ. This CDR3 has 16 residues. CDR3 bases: TGCGCCAGCAGCGCCCTAGCGGGAGGCGGTACCGGGGAGCTGTTTTTT. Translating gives CASSALAGGGTGELFF. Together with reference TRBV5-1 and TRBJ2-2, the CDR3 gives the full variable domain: KAGVTQTPRYLIKTRGQQVTLSCSPISGHRSVSWYQQTPGQGLQFLFEYFSETQRNKGNFPGRFSGRQFSNSRSEMNVSTLELGDSALYLCASSALAGGGTGELFFGEGSRLTVL.